This TCR beta chain was sequenced in a study of tumor and adjacent non-tumor tissue in lung cancer. The study's findings and limits: In normal lung, the top 100 clones were significantly more dominant than in tumor. Higher tumor TCR diversity was associated with shorter survival. Significantly higher TCR diversity was found in tumor than normal lung.

The template was RNA from unsorted bulk tissue. Only one count was recorded for this clonotype. Its specificity is not known. At one boundary the junction diverges from the germline segment, which might be a read error. Per the germline V gene, CDR1 is MDHEN and CDR2 is SYDVKM. This CDR3 is 11 amino acids long. A modified ARM-PCR protocol with three rounds of nested PCR amplified TCRbeta. In TCRdb, the multiplex PCR reads were re-called with MiXCR into one record per CDR3 protein. The profile covers fewer than 130,000 distinct CDR3 sequences, with 84% appearing a single time and approximately 24% taken by the ten largest.

This clonotype was sampled from a man between 65 and 85 years old with non-small cell lung cancer. Sequenced sample: lung tumor tissue. This rearrangement joins TRBV28 to TRBJ1-1; no definite D call. The CDR3 sequence is CAGWTGLETFF. CDR3 nucleotides: TGTGCCGGCTGGACTGGGCTTGAAACTTTCTTT.